This T cell receptor beta chain was retrieved from a study of CD8 T cells in Susac syndrome (dated by TCRdb to between 2018 and 2020). Regarding the complete study: Among the sequenced Susac syndrome patients, more than five had clinically active disease and 8 or 9 were in clinical remission. At the time of blood withdrawal, Susac syndrome patients were either therapy-naive, taking corticosteroids (with some also receiving IVIg), or on IVIg alone. Whether CD8+ T cell activation and differentiation in Susac syndrome was antigen driven was tested using repertoire sequencing. Broader findings and caveats from the paper: The CD4+ T cell repertoire of patients with Susac syndrome showed no detectable clonal expansion. The number of individuals in the TCR sequencing and HLA analysis was recognized as being relatively small.

Peripheral blood CD8+ and CD4+ T cells from healthy donors, Susac syndrome patients and multiple sclerosis patients were profiled by high-throughput TCR beta sequencing. The Susac syndrome patients fulfilled recently defined diagnostic criteria for definite or probable disease. Bulk CD8+ and CD4+ T cells were purified by magnetic negative isolation, while CD8+ TEMRA cells were enriched using FACS. Blood was collected in EDTA tubes and processed within 24 hours, with PBMCs isolated through density gradient centrifugation. PBMCs intended for TCR sequencing were cryopreserved in liquid nitrogen and thawed later in a water bath at 37 degrees C. The sorted or isolated CD4+, CD8+ and CD8+ TEMRA cells reached a purity of at least 90%. RNA was extracted using the RNeasy kit, and roughly 0.45 to 1 microgram was reverse transcribed with random hexamers. The immunoSEQ multiplex PCR assay, which covers 54 Vbeta and 13 Jbeta segments, was used to amplify TCR beta CDR3 regions. To correct PCR amplification bias, a synthetic template baseline was used for both primer optimization and computational correction. In the source study's methods: Reads were annotated to V, D and J genes according to IMGT and were analyzed with immunoSEQ Analyzer, with only productive sequences retained. Clonality was computed as one minus Shannon entropy normalized by log2 of the number of productive unique sequences. Public and private clones were assessed among the 100 most prevalent clones of each patient and control. Susac-specific clones were defined as absent from healthy and MS cohorts, approximately 1,000 published viral clones and other ImmuneACCESS disease sequences. TCRdb took the public reads, trimmed them with fastp at Q25, ran MiXCR for clone calling and kept in-frame beta chains. Identical CDR3 proteins give one entry, which carries the most common genes and DNA. For this entry, the V and J calls and clone size follow TCRdb and not the study's own pipeline. For this sample there are 150,000 to 200,000 distinct CDR3 sequences; roughly 90% appear just once. The top ten clones comprise about 0.09% of the sample.

Trimming takes 6 bases off V and 9 bases off J; junction bases not matched to a gene: 11. The CDR3 spans 14 residues, from the cysteine through the phenylalanine. CDR3 DNA is the only sequence kept; it has 42 bases, read in frame from the first base. A note on this clonotype: No cognate antigen has been identified for it. No base-level quality is on record; no much larger clone is a single base apart.

This chain is built from TRBV12-3 or TRBV12-4 and TRBJ2-7; 10 of the junction bases match TRBD1. The sequenced material came from CD4+ T cells from PBMCs. This receptor was taken from a human donor with Susac syndrome. The DNA reads as follows: TGTGCCAGCAGCCACCCGGACAGGGGGATTGCGCAGTACTTC. Protein translation: CASSHPDRGIAQYF.